The rows below give T cell receptor beta chains drawn from one sample of a study of identical twins. One entry per CDR3 protein results from TCRdb running MiXCR on the 5' RACE reads. The sample carries around 480,000 distinct CDR3 sequences, 12% to 15% recorded once. The same data also contributed to another study, on yellow fever vaccine responses in identical twins.

Sequencing was carried out using CD4+ T cells sorted from blood. All receptors come from a woman aged 18-29 years in good health. Both conserved end residues are part of each CDR3. D genes are given only for firm matches. Size tells how often a clone was seen (once, few, many) or the class of an expanded clone, and some rows leave it out.

TRBV11-2	NA	TRBD1	TRBJ2-3	CASSARDRADTQYF	TGTGCCAGCAGCGCCCGGGACAGGGCTGATACGCAGTATTTT
TRBV5-1	many	TRBD1	TRBJ2-7	CASSLPGQPYEQYF	TGCGCCAGCAGCTTGCCGGGACAGCCCTACGAGCAGTACTTC
TRBV20-1	NA	TRBD2	TRBJ2-7	CSADLGLAGYEQYF	TGCAGTGCTGACCTTGGACTAGCGGGTTACGAGCAGTACTTC
TRBV19	NA	TRBD2	TRBJ2-2	CASSRGSGSPNTGELFF	TGTGCCAGTAGTAGAGGTAGCGGGAGCCCTAACACCGGGGAGCTGTTTTTT
TRBV12-3/TRBV12-4	few	NA	TRBJ2-5	CASRNRVGETQYF	TGTGCCAGCAGGAACAGGGTCGGGGAGACCCAGTACTTC
TRBV9	few	NA	TRBJ2-1	CASSVGGNYNEQFF	TGTGCCAGCAGCGTAGGGGGGAACTACAATGAGCAGTTCTTC
TRBV24-1	NA	NA	TRBJ2-7	CATSDPTKSYEQYF	TGTGCCACCAGTGATCCAACTAAGAGCTACGAGCAGTACTTC
TRBV9	NA	TRBD2	TRBJ2-7	CASSVGGGTSGSSNEQYF	TGTGCCAGCAGCGTAGGTGGGGGGACTAGCGGGAGTTCCAACGAGCAGTACTTC
TRBV4-2	few	NA	TRBJ2-7	CASSLQDSDEQYF	TGTGCCAGCAGCCTCCAAGACAGTGACGAGCAGTACTTC
TRBV20-1	NA	TRBD2	TRBJ2-2	CSARGPRTSVTGGELFF	TGCAGTGCTAGAGGGCCAAGGACTAGCGTGACGGGCGGGGAGCTGTTTTTT
TRBV6-2/TRBV6-3	NA	NA	TRBJ1-3	CASKPGNKGNTIYF	TGTGCCAGCAAACCGGGAAACAAAGGAAACACCATATATTTT
TRBV20-1	few	NA	TRBJ2-5	CSARAWLLGETQYF	TGCAGTGCCCGGGCTTGGCTCTTGGGGGAGACCCAGTACTTC
TRBV3-1	NA	NA	TRBJ2-7	CASSQVWDDEQYF	TGTGCCAGCAGCCAAGTATGGGACGACGAGCAGTACTTC
TRBV5-1	NA	NA	TRBJ2-7	CATYLWGDEQYF	TGCGCCACCTACTTATGGGGGGACGAGCAGTACTTC
TRBV20-1	few	TRBD2	TRBJ2-5	CSAREVAGRETQYF	TGCAGTGCTAGAGAGGTAGCGGGCAGAGAGACCCAGTACTTC
TRBV7-6	once	NA	TRBJ2-5	CASSLLTQETQYF	TGTGCCAGCAGCTTATTAACTCAAGAGACCCAGTACTTC
TRBV7-9	many	NA	TRBJ2-7	CASSPQGGNSYEQYF	TGTGCCAGCAGCCCCCAGGGGGGGAATTCTTACGAGCAGTACTTC
TRBV4-3	many	NA	TRBJ1-1	CASSQTTGNTEAFF	TGCGCCAGCAGCCAAACAACAGGGAACACTGAAGCTTTCTTT
TRBV6-6	few	NA	TRBJ2-3	CASSSPLSDTQYF	TGTGCCAGCAGTTCCCCCTTAAGCGATACGCAGTATTTT
TRBV7-2	NA	NA	TRBJ2-7	CASSLERLSSYEQYF	TGTGCCAGCAGCTTAGAACGCCTCAGCTCCTACGAGCAGTACTTC
TRBV28	NA	NA	TRBJ2-7	CASSFPSSTYEQYF	TGTGCCAGCAGTTTCCCCAGTTCTACCTACGAGCAGTACTTC
TRBV28	few	NA	TRBJ2-3	CASRKRLAWSSTDTQYF	TGTGCCAGCAGAAAACGCCTAGCTTGGAGCAGCACAGATACGCAGTATTTT
TRBV2	many	NA	TRBJ2-1	CASSENDNEQFF	TGTGCCAGCAGTGAAAATGACAATGAGCAGTTCTTC
TRBV9	few	NA	TRBJ1-4	CASSAAGATNEKLFF	TGTGCCAGCAGCGCCGCAGGGGCGACTAATGAAAAACTGTTTTTT
TRBV7-9	few	NA	TRBJ1-2	CASSLELDHYGYTF	TGTGCCAGCAGCTTAGAACTTGATCACTATGGCTACACCTTC
TRBV5-1	many	TRBD1	TRBJ2-7	CASSWGQLYEQYF	TGCGCCAGCAGCTGGGGACAGCTCTACGAGCAGTACTTC
TRBV9	NA	TRBD1	TRBJ2-1	CASSVVRGRGQEQFF	TGTGCCAGCAGCGTCGTAAGGGGCAGGGGGCAGGAGCAGTTCTTC
TRBV6-2/TRBV6-3	NA	NA	TRBJ2-3	CASSYSSGDPDTQYF	TGTGCCAGCAGTTATTCAAGCGGTGACCCAGATACGCAGTATTTT
TRBV7-2	NA	TRBD2	TRBJ2-3	CASSPPGGPQYF	TGTGCCAGCAGCCCGCCGGGGGGACCGCAGTATTTT
TRBV20-1	NA	NA	TRBJ1-2	CSADRGSYGYTF	TGCAGTGCTGATCGTGGGTCCTATGGCTACACCTTC
TRBV7-9	NA	NA	TRBJ2-1	CASSEGTYYNEQFF	TGTGCCAGCAGCGAGGGGACTTATTACAATGAGCAGTTCTTC
TRBV3-1	NA	TRBD2	TRBJ2-3	CACSSHQTTKRGSTDTQYF	TGTGCCTGCAGTTCCCACCAAACCACTAAGCGGGGTAGCACAGATACGCAGTATTTT
TRBV10-3	NA	NA	TRBJ1-5	CASRNGAVNQPQHF	TGTGCCTCCCGGAATGGGGCAGTCAATCAGCCCCAGCATTTT
TRBV28	few	NA	TRBJ2-7	CASTPLWGYEQYF	TGTGCCAGCACCCCTCTGTGGGGATACGAGCAGTACTTC
TRBV27	few	NA	TRBJ1-1	CASSFFRGAEAFF	TGTGCCAGCAGTTTTTTCAGGGGAGCTGAAGCTTTCTTT
TRBV20-1	NA	NA	TRBJ1-5	CSARRQVVDQPQHF	TGCAGTGCTAGAAGGCAGGTTGTAGATCAGCCCCAGCATTTT
TRBV28	NA	NA	TRBJ2-1	CASSFWGPNEQFF	TGTGCCAGCAGTTTTTGGGGGCCCAATGAGCAGTTCTTC
TRBV20-1	few	TRBD1	TRBJ2-5	CSARGGQGRETQYF	TGCAGTGCTAGAGGGGGACAGGGCCGGGAGACCCAGTACTTC
TRBV7-6	few	NA	TRBJ2-1	CASSAGRNNEQFF	TGTGCCAGCAGCGCCGGCAGAAACAATGAGCAGTTCTTC
TRBV27	NA	NA	TRBJ2-4	CASSLEPGNIQYF	TGTGCCAGCAGTTTAGAACCGGGGAACATTCAGTACTTC